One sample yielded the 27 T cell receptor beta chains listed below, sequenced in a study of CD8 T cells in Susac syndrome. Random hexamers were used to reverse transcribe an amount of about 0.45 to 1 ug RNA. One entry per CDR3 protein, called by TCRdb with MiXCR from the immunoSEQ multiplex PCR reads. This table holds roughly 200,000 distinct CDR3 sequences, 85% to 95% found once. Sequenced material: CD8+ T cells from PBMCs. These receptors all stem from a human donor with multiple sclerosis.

The CDR3 protein is CASSARGQGVVYEQYF. The CDR3 DNA is TGTGCCAGCAGCGCACGGGGACAGGGAGTGGTCTACGAGCAGTACTTC. V is TRBV7-9 and J is TRBJ2-7, with 9 nucleotides matching TRBD1. Trimming took 5 bases from V and 3 from J; bases not matched to a gene: 11. Germline loops: CDR1 SEHNR, CDR2 FQNEAQ (reference sequence). The CDR3 spans 16 residues.

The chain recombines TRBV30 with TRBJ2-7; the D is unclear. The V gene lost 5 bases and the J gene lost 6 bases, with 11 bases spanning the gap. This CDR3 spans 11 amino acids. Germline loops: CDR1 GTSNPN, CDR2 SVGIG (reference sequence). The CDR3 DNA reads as TGTGCCTGGGAGGAAGCCGCCGAGCAGTACTTC. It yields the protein CAWEEAAEQYF.

The CDR3 DNA reads as TGCGCCAGCAGTCAATCGGAACTAGCGGGGTACAATGAGCAGTTCTTC. Its protein product is CASSQSELAGYNEQFF. The chain recombines TRBV23-1 with TRBJ2-1; 10 bases are a match to TRBD2. TRBV23-1 counts as an open reading frame of uncertain function. The CDR3 runs to 16 residues. J was trimmed by 4 bases and V by 0 bases; bases with no gene match: 3.

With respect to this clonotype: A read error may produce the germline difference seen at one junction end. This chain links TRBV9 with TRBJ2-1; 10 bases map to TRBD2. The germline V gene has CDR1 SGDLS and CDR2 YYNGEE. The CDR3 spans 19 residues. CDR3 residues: CASGVATDIAGGSGHEQFF. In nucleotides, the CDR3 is TGTGCCAGCGGCGTAGCTACGGATATAGCGGGAGGATCTGGACATGAGCAGTTCTTC.

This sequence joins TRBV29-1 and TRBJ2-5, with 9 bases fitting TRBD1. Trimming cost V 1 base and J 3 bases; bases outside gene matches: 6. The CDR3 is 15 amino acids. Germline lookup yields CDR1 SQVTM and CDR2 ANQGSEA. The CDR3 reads CSVEGDREAKETQYF. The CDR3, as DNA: TGCAGCGTTGAAGGGGACAGGGAAGCCAAAGAGACCCAGTACTTC.

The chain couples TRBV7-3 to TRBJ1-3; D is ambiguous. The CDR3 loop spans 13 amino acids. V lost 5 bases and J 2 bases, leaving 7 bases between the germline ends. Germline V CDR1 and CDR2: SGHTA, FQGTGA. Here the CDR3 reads CASSPPAGNTIYF. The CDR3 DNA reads TGTGCCAGCAGCCCACCGGCTGGAAACACCATATATTTT. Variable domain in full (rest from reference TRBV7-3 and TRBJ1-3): GAGVSQTPSNKVTEKGKYVELRCDPISGHTALYWYRQSLGQGPEFLIYFQGTGAADDSGLPNDRFFAVRPEGSVSTLKIQRTERGDSAVYLCASSPPAGNTIYFGEGSWLTVV.

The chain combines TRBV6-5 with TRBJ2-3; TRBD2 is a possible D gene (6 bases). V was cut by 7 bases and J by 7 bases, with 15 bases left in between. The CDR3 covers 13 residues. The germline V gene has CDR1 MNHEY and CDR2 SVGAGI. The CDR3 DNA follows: TGTGCCAGCACCCCGGGAGCTTTAAATACGCAGTATTTT. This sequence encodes CASTPGALNTQYF.

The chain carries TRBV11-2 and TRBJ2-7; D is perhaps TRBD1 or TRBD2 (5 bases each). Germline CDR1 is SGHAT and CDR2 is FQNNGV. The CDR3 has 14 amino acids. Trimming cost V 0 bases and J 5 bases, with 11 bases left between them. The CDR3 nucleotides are TGTGCCAGCAGCTTAGAACCTTGGGGGAACGAGCAGTACTTC. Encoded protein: CASSLEPWGNEQYF.

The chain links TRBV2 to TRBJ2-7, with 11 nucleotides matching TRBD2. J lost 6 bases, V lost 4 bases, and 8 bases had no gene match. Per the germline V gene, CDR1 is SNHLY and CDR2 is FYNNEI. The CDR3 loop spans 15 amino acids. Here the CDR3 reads CASSGGRTSGSEQYF. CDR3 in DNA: TGTGCCAGCAGTGGTGGGAGGACTAGCGGGTCCGAGCAGTACTTC.

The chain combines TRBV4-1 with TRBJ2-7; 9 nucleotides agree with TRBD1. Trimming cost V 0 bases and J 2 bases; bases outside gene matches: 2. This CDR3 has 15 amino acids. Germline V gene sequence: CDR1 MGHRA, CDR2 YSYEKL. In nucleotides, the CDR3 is TGCGCCAGCAGCCAAGAAAGGACAGGGGCCTACGAGCAGTACTTC. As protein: CASSQERTGAYEQYF.

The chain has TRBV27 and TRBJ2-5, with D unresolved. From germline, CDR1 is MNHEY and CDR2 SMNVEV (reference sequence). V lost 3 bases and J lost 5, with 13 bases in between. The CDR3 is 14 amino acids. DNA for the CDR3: TGTGCCAGCAGTTTGGTAGGGCGTATGGAGACCCAGTACTTC. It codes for CASSLVGRMETQYF.

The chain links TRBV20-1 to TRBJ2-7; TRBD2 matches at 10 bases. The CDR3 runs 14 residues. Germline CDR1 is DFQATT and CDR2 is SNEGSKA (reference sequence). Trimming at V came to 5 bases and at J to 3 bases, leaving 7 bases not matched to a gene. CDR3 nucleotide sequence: TGCAGTGCTGGACCTAGCGGGGGATACTACGAGCAGTACTTC. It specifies CSAGPSGGYYEQYF.

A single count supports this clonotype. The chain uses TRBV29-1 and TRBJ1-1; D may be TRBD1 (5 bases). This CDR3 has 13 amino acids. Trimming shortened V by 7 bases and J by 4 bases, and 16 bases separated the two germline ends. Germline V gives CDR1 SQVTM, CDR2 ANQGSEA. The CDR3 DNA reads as TGCAGCGCCGCCGCGACAGAGAGCACTGAAGCTTTCTTT. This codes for CSAAATESTEAFF.

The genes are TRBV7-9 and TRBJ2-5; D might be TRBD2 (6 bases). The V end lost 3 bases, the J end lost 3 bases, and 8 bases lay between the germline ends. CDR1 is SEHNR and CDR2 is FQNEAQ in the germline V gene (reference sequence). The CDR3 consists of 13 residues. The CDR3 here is CASSLIAEETQYF. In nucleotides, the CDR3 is TGTGCCAGCAGCTTGATAGCGGAAGAGACCCAGTACTTC.

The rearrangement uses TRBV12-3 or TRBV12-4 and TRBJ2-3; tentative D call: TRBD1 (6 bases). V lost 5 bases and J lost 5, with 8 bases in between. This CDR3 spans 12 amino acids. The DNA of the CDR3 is TGTGCCAGCAGTCACAGGGTAGATACGCAGTATTTT. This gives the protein CASSHRVDTQYF.

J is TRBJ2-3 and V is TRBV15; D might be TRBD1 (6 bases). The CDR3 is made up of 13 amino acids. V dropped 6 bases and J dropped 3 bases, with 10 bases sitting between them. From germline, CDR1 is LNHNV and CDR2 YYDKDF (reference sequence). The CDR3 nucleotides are TGTGCCACCAGGGGGACAATGACAGATACGCAGTATTTT. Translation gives CATRGTMTDTQYF.

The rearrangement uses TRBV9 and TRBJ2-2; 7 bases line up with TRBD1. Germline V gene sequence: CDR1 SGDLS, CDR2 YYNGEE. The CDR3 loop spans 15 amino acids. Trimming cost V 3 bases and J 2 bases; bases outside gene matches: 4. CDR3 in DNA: TGTGCCAGCAGCGCCCGGGACAGCAACACCGGGGAGCTGTTTTTT. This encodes CASSARDSNTGELFF.

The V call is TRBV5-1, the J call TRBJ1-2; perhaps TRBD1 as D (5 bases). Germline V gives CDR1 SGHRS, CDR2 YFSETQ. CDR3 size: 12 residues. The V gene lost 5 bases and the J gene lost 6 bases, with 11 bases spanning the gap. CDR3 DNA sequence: TGCGCCAGCAGTTGGTCAGGGAATGGCTACACCTTC. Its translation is CASSWSGNGYTF.

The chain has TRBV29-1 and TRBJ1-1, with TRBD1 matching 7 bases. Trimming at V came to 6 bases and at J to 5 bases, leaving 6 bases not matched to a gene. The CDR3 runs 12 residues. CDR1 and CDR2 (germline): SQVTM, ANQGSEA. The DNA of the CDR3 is TGCAGCGTGGCCAGGGGGGGGACTGAAGCTTTCTTT. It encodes CSVARGGTEAFF.

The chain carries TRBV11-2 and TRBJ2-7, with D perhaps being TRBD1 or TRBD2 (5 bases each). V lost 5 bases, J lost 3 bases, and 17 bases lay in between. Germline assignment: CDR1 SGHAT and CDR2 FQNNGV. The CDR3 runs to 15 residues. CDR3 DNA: TGTGCCAGCAGCGGCACCGGGACGTTACACTACGAGCAGTACTTC. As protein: CASSGTGTLHYEQYF.

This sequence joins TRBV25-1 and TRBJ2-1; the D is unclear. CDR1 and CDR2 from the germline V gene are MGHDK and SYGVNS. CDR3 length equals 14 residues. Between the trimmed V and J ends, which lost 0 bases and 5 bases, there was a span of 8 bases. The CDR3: CASSEYGRNNEQFF. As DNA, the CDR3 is TGTGCCAGCAGTGAATACGGCCGGAACAATGAGCAGTTCTTC.

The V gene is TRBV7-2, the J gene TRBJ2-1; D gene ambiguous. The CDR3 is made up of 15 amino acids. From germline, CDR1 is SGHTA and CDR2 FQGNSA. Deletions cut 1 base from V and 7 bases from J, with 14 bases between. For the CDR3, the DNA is TGTGCCAGCAGCTTAGTCGGCCGGAGTTTAAATGAGCAGTTCTTC. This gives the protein CASSLVGRSLNEQFF.

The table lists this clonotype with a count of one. The CDR3 DNA is TGCGCCAGCAGCTCCCGAACCGGGACAGGGGTTTACGAGCAGTACTTC. This translates into CASSSRTGTGVYEQYF. The chain couples TRBV4-1 to TRBJ2-7, with TRBD1 matching 10 bases. Per the germline V gene, CDR1 is MGHRA and CDR2 is YSYEKL. With V trimmed by 5 bases and J by 4 bases, 11 bases remained unmatched. This CDR3 has 16 residues.

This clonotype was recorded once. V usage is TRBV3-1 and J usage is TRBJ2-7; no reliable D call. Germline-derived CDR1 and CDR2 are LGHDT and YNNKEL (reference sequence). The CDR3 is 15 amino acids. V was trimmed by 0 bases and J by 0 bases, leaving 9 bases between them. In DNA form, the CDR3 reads TGTGCCAGCAGCCAAGATCGCGGATTCTCCTACGAGCAGTACTTC. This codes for CASSQDRGFSYEQYF.

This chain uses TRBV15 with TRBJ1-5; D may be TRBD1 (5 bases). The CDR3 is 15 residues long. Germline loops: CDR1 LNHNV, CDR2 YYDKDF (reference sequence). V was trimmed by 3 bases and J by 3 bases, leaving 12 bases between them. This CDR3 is CATSSGGGYNQPQHF. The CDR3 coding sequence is TGTGCCACCAGCAGTGGGGGAGGTTACAATCAGCCCCAGCATTTT.

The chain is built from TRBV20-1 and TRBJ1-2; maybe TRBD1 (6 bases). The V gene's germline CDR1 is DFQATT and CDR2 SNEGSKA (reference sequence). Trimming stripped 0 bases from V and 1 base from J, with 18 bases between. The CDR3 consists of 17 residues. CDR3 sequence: CSARDGTGSRVNYGYTF. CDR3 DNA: TGCAGTGCTAGAGATGGTACAGGGTCCAGAGTTAACTATGGCTACACCTTC.

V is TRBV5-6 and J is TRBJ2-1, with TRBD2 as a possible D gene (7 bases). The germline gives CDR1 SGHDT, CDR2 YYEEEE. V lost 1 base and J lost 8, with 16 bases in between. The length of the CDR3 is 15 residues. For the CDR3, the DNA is TGTGCCAGCAGCTTGCCCATCAGGGAGGGGGATGAGCAGTTCTTC. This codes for CASSLPIREGDEQFF.